This T cell receptor (beta chain) was recorded in a study of beta chain features in type 1 diabetes (dated by TCRdb to 2016 to 2019). In terms of the full investigation: Mean age, gender distribution, total cell number and subset yield did not differ between patients and healthy donors. Across all samples, approximately 100 million sorted cells were examined, and cell number per subset correlated strongly with RNA yield. In the study, recently diagnosed type 1 diabetes patients and matched healthy donors were compared on the TCRB repertoires of their sorted circulating CD4+ T cell subsets. Whereas all 30 or so donors provided naive and central memory subsets, regulatory and stem cell-like memory subsets were isolated from just 8 patients and roughly 8 healthy donors.

This clone was counted only a few times. Its antigen is unknown. No quality values exist for individual bases; no much larger clone is one base distant. From each donor, a single peripheral blood sample of about 100 mL on average was drawn into heparinised tubes. A BD FACSAria II and a panel including CD45RO, CCR7, CD25, CD127, CD95 and CD27 were used to sort naive, central memory, regulatory and stem cell-like memory CD4+ T cells. All sorted populations exceeded 98% purity. PBMCs were separated immediately by Lymphoprep density gradient centrifugation and were stained directly, without being cultured. To minimize batch effects, samples were stained and sorted in pairs, one healthy donor with one patient per experiment. All of the isolated RNA was reverse transcribed with the High Capacity cDNA Reverse Transcription Kit, so expressed TCRB transcripts were sequenced. Deep immunoSEQ sequencing was performed on naive, central memory and regulatory T cell samples, with an average of around 3.5 million total reads per sample. Sorted cells were lysed in RLT buffer and RNA was extracted with DNase-treated RNeasy Micro or Mini kits, depending on cell number. To prevent cross-contamination, every cell subset was processed on its own, while patient and healthy donor samples were processed together. TCRB sequences were amplified from cDNA with the immunoSEQ multiplex PCR, producing 87-bp fragments spanning the CDR3 region. Sequencing of the amplicons was done on the Illumina HiSeq platform. In the paper's pipeline: Synthetic template baselines were used to correct PCR bias computationally, reads within Hamming distance 2 were collapsed together, and singletons that could not be merged were discarded. By aligning reads against IMGT, V, D and J genes, CDR3 length, and insertions or deletions at six rearrangement sites were assigned. Within each subset, clonotype counts were normalized to the number of sorted cells before true diversity and Gini coefficients were calculated with the tcR R package. The overlap coefficient, calculated on TCRB nucleotide sequences, was used to quantify repertoire sharing. Out-of-frame TCRB sequences from naive cells were analyzed as a proxy for the pre-selection repertoire. Here the immuneACCESS table is served through TCRdb, limited to in-frame sequences with V and J called. Missing clones are a known gap in these copies; in checked studies unresolved V genes cover under half, and the rest lacks a known reason. The V and J calls and the clone size are those of that table, but D and trimming were determined from the DNA. For this sample there are 900,000 or so clones; around a sixth appear just once. The ten largest clonotypes hold around 0.02% of the sample.

What the work shows at the level of the full study, not this receptor alone: Only small numbers of individuals were included in the HLA sub-analyses, which left unresolved whether HLA type had any influence on TCRB rearrangement. Because cDNA rather than genomic DNA was sequenced, highly expressing activated cells could have been over-represented, although no difference in activation and CD3 levels was found between groups. Fewer insertions and more nucleotide deletions at VDJ recombination sites were observed in patients with type 1 diabetes, implying thymic rearrangement abnormalities. A moderate but significant shortening of TCRB CDR3 length was observed in type 1 diabetes patients in all four CD4+ subsets. PCR might favor shorter templates, but patient and control samples were amplified and corrected together, so any skew would affect both groups equally. Naive, central memory and regulatory TCRB repertoires appeared more similar among patients than among healthy donors.

The sequenced sample consisted of naive CD4+ T cells from blood. The sample's cell subset or site label, in plain terms: true naive CD4+ T cells. The receptor comes from a woman in her late teens or twenties in good health.

The DNA sequence is given as TGTGCCAGCTCACCCGATAGGGAACAGCCCCAGCATTTT. This is translated as CASSPDREQPQHF. The rearranged segments are TRBV18 and TRBJ1-5; the D gene assignment is ambiguous. CDR1 and CDR2, per the germline V gene, are KGHSH and LQKENI. The CDR3 spans 13 residues, from the cysteine through the phenylalanine. CDR3 DNA is the only sequence kept; it has 39 bases, read in frame from the first base. The V and J ends are trimmed by 3 bases and 7 bases, leaving 10 bases between them.